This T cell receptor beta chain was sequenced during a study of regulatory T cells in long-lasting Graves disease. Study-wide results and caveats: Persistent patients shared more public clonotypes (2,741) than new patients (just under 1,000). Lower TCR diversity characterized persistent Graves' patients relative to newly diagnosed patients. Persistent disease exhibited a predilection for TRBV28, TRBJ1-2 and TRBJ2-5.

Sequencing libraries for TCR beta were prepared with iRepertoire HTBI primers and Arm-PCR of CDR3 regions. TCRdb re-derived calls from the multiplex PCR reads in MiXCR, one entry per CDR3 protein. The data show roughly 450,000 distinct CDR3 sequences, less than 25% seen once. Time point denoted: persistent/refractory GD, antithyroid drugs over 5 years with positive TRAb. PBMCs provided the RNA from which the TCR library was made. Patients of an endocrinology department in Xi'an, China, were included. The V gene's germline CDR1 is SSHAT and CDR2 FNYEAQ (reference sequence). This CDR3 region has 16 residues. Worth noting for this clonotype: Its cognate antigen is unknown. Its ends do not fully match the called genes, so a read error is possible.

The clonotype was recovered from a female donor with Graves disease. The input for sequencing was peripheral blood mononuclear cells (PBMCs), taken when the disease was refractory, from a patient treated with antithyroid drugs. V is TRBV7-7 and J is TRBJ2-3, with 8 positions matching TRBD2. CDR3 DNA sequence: TGTGCTAGCAGCTTAGCGAGCGGGAGAGGGGCAGATACGCAGTATTTT. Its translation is CASSLASGRGADTQYF.